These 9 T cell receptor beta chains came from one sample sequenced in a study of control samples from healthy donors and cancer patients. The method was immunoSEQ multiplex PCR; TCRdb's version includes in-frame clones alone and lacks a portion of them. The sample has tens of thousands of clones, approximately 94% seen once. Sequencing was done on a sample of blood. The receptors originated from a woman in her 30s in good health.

The DNA for the CDR3 is TGTGCCAGTAGTATAGATGGGACTAAAGCTTTCTTT. Translating it yields CASSIDGTKAFF. The chain carries TRBV19 and TRBJ1-1; maybe TRBD1 (5 bases). The germline CDR1 and CDR2 sequences are LNHDA and SQIVND (reference sequence). Deletions cut 0 bases from V and 9 bases from J, with 8 bases between. The CDR3 covers 12 residues.

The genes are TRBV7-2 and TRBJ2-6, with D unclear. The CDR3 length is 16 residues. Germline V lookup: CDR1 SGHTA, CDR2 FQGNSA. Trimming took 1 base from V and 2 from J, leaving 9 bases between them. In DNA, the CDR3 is TGTGCCAGCAGCTTAGGGGTGGCGACTGGGGCCAACGTCCTGACTTTC. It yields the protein CASSLGVATGANVLTF.

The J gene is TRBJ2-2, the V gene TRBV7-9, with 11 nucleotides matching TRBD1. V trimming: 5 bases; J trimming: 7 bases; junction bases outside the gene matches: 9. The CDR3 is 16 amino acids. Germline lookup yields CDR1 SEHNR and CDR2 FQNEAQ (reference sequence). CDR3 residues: CASSHSDRGLGGELFF. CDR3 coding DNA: TGTGCCAGCAGCCATTCGGACAGGGGGCTGGGCGGGGAGCTGTTTTTT.

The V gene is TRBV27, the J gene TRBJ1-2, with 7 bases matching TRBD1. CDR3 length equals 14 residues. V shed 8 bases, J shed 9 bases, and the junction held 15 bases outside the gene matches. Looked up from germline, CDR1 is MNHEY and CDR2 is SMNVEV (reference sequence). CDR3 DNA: TGTGCCAGCCGGCAAGTCGGTTCAGGGGGGAGCTACACCTTC. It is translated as CASRQVGSGGSYTF.

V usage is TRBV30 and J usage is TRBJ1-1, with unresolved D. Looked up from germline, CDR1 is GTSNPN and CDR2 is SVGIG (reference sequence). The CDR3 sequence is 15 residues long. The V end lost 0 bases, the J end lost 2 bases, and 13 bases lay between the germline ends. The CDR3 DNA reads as TGTGCCTGGAGTGTACTTGCTTGGTCAAACACTGAAGCTTTCTTT. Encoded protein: CAWSVLAWSNTEAFF.

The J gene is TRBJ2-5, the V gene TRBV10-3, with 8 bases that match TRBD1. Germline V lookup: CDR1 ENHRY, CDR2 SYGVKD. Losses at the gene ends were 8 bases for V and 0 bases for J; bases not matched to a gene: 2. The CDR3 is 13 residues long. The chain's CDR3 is CAIWDRNQETQYF. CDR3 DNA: TGTGCCATCTGGGACAGGAACCAAGAGACCCAGTACTTC.

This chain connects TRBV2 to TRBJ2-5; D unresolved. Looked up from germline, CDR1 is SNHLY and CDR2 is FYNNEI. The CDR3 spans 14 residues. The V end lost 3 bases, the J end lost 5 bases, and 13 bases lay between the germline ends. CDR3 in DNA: TGTGCCAGCAGTGAGGACCTGAGGATGGAGACCCAGTACTTC. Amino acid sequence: CASSEDLRMETQYF.

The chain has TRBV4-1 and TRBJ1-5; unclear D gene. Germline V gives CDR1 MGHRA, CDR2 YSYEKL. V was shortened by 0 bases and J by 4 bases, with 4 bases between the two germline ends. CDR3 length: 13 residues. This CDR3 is CASSQDLNQPQHF. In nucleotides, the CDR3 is TGCGCCAGCAGCCAAGACCTTAATCAGCCCCAGCATTTT.

The CDR3 sequence is CASSRDRGVSNSPLHF. Written as DNA, the CDR3 is TGTGCCAGCAGCAGGGACAGGGGGGTATCAAATTCACCCCTCCACTTT. This chain connects TRBV13 to TRBJ1-6, with TRBD1 identical over 11 bases. CDR1 and CDR2 from the germline V gene are PRHDT and FYEKMQ (reference sequence). Trimming removed 5 bases from V and 7 bases from J; junction bases left unmatched: 7. The length of the CDR3 is 16 residues.